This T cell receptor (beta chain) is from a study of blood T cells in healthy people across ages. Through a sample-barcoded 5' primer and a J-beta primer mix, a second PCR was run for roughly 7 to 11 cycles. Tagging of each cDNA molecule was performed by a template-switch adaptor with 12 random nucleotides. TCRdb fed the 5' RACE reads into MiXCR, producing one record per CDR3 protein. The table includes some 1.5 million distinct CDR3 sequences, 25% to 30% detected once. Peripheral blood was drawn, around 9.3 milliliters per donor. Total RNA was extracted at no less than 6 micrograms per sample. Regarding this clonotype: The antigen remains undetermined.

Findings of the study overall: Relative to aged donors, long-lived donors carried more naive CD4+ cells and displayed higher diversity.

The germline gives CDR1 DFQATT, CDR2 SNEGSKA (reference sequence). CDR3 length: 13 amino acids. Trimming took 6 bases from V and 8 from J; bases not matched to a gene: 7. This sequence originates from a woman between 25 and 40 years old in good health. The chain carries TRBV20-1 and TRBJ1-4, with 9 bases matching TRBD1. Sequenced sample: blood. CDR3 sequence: CSARDREREKLFF. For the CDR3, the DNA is TGCAGTGCGCGGGACAGGGAAAGGGAAAAACTGTTTTTT.